Below are 17 T cell receptor beta chains sequenced from a single sample in a study of cytomegalovirus exposure and HLA in healthy donors. The study ran its PCR with 60 Vbeta and 13 Jbeta primers. Generated by immunoSEQ multiplex PCR, the TCRdb table keeps only in-frame clones and is missing some. The sample includes more than 140,000 clones, about 79% of them seen just once. Sequenced material: PBMCs. All receptors derive from a male donor in good health and CMV-seronegative.

The V call is TRBV4-1, the J call TRBJ2-1; D not resolved. V dropped 0 bases and J dropped 9 bases, with 12 bases sitting between them. From germline, CDR1 is MGHRA and CDR2 YSYEKL. The CDR3 runs to 14 residues. This chain's CDR3 is CASSQDRPGREQFF. The CDR3 DNA is TGCGCCAGCAGCCAAGATAGGCCAGGCCGTGAGCAGTTCTTC.

In DNA, the CDR3 is TGTGCCAGCAGTGAAAGAGGGCTCTCCGAAGCTTTCTTT. Translated, it gives CASSERGLSEAFF. This rearrangement joins TRBV2 to TRBJ1-1; no clear D gene. V was cut by 2 bases and J by 8 bases, with 12 bases left in between. The CDR3 contains 13 residues. Germline lookup yields CDR1 SNHLY and CDR2 FYNNEI.

The V gene is TRBV5-1, the J gene TRBJ1-2; D gene ambiguous. Per germline, CDR1 SGHRS and CDR2 YFSETQ. Trimming stripped 0 bases from V and 5 bases from J, with 14 bases between. This CDR3 has 15 amino acids. The CDR3 loop is CASSLALQAAYGYTF. In DNA, the CDR3 is TGCGCCAGCAGCTTGGCCTTGCAGGCAGCTTATGGCTACACCTTC.

The chain carries TRBV5-4 and TRBJ1-3, with D tentatively TRBD1 (5 bases). Trimming removed 4 bases at V and 0 bases at J, with 17 bases between. The germline V gene has CDR1 SGHNT and CDR2 YYREEE (reference sequence). The CDR3 is 17 amino acids. CDR3 sequence reads: CASSNGGLALSGNTIYF. The CDR3 DNA is TGTGCCAGCAGCAACGGGGGTCTGGCCCTCTCTGGAAACACCATATATTTT.

This sequence joins TRBV7-2 and TRBJ2-7; 12 positions agree with TRBD2. The CDR3 covers 16 residues. Germline values: CDR1 SGHTA, CDR2 FQGNSA. V dropped 2 bases and J dropped 2; count of bases not matched to a gene: 4. This CDR3 reads CASSLFTSGGTYEQYF. The CDR3 DNA reads as TGTGCCAGCAGCTTATTTACTAGCGGGGGGACCTACGAGCAGTACTTC.

This rearrangement joins TRBV10-3 to TRBJ2-7; 10 nucleotides agree with TRBD2. The length of the CDR3 is 17 residues. J lost 0 bases, V lost 4 bases, and 9 bases had no gene match. Germline V lookup: CDR1 ENHRY, CDR2 SYGVKD. CDR3 nucleotide sequence: TGTGCCATCAGTGTTACTAGCGGGACTTCCGACTCCTACGAGCAGTACTTC. Amino acids: CAISVTSGTSDSYEQYF.

CDR3 nucleotides: TGCAGCGTTGGGCCTAGCGGGGCCACAGATACGCAGTATTTT. Translated: CSVGPSGATDTQYF. The V and J genes are TRBV29-1 and TRBJ2-3, with 9 bases that match TRBD2. The CDR3 contains 14 residues. CDR1 is SQVTM, CDR2 ANQGSEA, per germline. The junction had 4 bases not matched to a gene; V was cut back by 4 bases and J by 2 bases.

This clone was observed a few times. The chain is built from TRBV4-1 and TRBJ2-1; TRBD2 aligns across 9 bases. V gave up 4 bases and J gave up 0 bases; unmatched junction bases: 4. The germline CDR1 and CDR2 sequences are MGHRA and YSYEKL. The CDR3 has 16 residues. CDR3 sequence reads: CASSPSGDSSYNEQFF. The CDR3 bases are TGCGCCAGCAGCCCTAGCGGGGATAGCTCCTACAATGAGCAGTTCTTC.

V is TRBV29-1 and J is TRBJ2-1, with 10 bases lining up with TRBD2. There are 15 residues in the CDR3. From germline, CDR1 is SQVTM and CDR2 ANQGSEA. V shed 4 bases, J shed 1 base, and the junction held 4 bases outside the gene matches. CDR3: CSVVGTSESYNEQFF. The CDR3 DNA is TGCAGCGTTGTGGGGACTAGCGAATCCTACAATGAGCAGTTCTTC.

The V call is TRBV4-3, the J call TRBJ2-7; 9 bases agree with TRBD2. This CDR3 is 18 amino acids long. V was clipped by 0 bases and J by 4 bases; unmatched bases: 13. Per germline, CDR1 LGHNA and CDR2 YSLEER. The CDR3 bases are TGCGCCAGCAGCCAAGAAATGGGCGGGGGGGAATTAGAGTACGAGCAGTACTTC. Residues: CASSQEMGGGELEYEQYF.

The V gene is TRBV6-5, the J gene TRBJ2-5, with TRBD2 matching 10 bases. Germline trimming cut 5 bases from V and 4 bases from J; bases unmatched to any gene: 1. CDR1 MNHEY and CDR2 SVGAGI come from the germline V gene. The CDR3 loop spans 13 amino acids. The CDR3 loop is CASSLAGAETQYF. CDR3 coding DNA: TGTGCCAGCAGTCTAGCGGGAGCAGAGACCCAGTACTTC.

The chain uses TRBV27 and TRBJ2-2, with 9 bases that match TRBD1. V was pared by 7 bases and J by 1 base, with 4 bases of the junction left unmatched. The germline V gene encodes CDR1 MNHEY and CDR2 SMNVEV (reference sequence). This CDR3 spans 15 amino acids. The CDR3 protein is CASTRTGENTGELFF. The CDR3 DNA follows: TGTGCCAGCACCAGGACAGGGGAGAACACCGGGGAGCTGTTTTTT.

The chain is built from TRBV30 and TRBJ1-3; maybe TRBD1 (5 bases). The CDR3 spans 14 residues. CDR1 and CDR2 from the germline V gene are GTSNPN and SVGIG (reference sequence). V lost 3 bases and J 0 bases, leaving 9 bases between the germline ends. The DNA of the CDR3 is TGTGCCTGGAGCGTGACAGCCTCTGGAAACACCATATATTTT. Its translation is CAWSVTASGNTIYF. Full variable domain (remainder filled in from reference TRBV30 and TRBJ1-3): SQTIHQWPATLVQPVGSPLSLECTVEGTSNPNLYWYRQAAGRGLQLLFYSVGIGQISSEVPQNLSASRPQDRQFILSSKKLLLSDSGFYLCAWSVTASGNTIYFGEGSWLTVV.

The genes are TRBV9 and TRBJ2-5; 11 nucleotides align to TRBD1. Looked up from germline, CDR1 is SGDLS and CDR2 is YYNGEE. With V trimmed by 4 bases and J by 0 bases, 11 bases remained unmatched. CDR3 length: 18 residues. The CDR3 DNA follows: TGTGCCAGCAGCCCAGGACAGGGGGCGAGAGGGTACCAAGAGACCCAGTACTTC. This codes for CASSPGQGARGYQETQYF.

The chain uses TRBV11-2 and TRBJ1-1; D might be TRBD1 (6 bases). V was trimmed by 3 bases and J by 0 bases, leaving 8 bases between them. Germline V gives CDR1 SGHAT, CDR2 FQNNGV. The CDR3 sequence is 14 residues long. The CDR3 DNA reads as TGTGCCAGCAGCTTTGGGGGCCTGAACACTGAAGCTTTCTTT. Its translation: CASSFGGLNTEAFF.

This clone was detected a few times. The chain links TRBV19 to TRBJ1-1; D possibly corresponds to TRBD1 (6 bases). Between the trimmed V and J ends, which lost 3 bases and 11 bases, there was a span of 10 bases. The germline V gene encodes CDR1 LNHDA and CDR2 SQIVND (reference sequence). The CDR3 runs to 11 residues. The CDR3 sequence is CASSMYREAFF. CDR3 DNA: TGTGCCAGTAGTATGTACAGGGAGGCTTTCTTT.

The chain carries TRBV5-4 and TRBJ2-2; 9 bases are shared with TRBD2. The CDR3 extends over 16 amino acids. J lost 5 bases, V lost 4 bases, and 9 bases had no gene match. Germline assignment: CDR1 SGHNT and CDR2 YYREEE (reference sequence). In nucleotides, the CDR3 is TGTGCCAGCAGCCCTGGCGGGGGGGCGTGGACCGGGGAGCTGTTTTTT. Protein product: CASSPGGGAWTGELFF. Using reference TRBV5-4 and TRBJ2-2 for the parts outside the CDR3, the full variable domain is ETGVTQSPTHLIKTRGQQVTLRCSSQSGHNTVSWYQQALGQGPQFIFQYYREEENGRGNFPPRFSGLQFPNYSSELNVNALELDDSALYLCASSPGGGAWTGELFFGEGSRLTVL.